This TCR beta chain was identified in a study of radiotherapy plus CTLA-4 blockade in lung cancer. Study background: Disease control was present in roughly 29% of patients, and objective responses in about 18%. Study outcomes and limitations: Clones of tumor-derived TCRs expanded in blood after radiotherapy plus ipilimumab. The best prediction of response reportedly came from early blood T cell clone dynamics, with interferon-beta.

Measured with immunoSEQ multiplex PCR; TCRdb has only the in-frame clones, and not every one. The sample lists around 59,000 clones, less than 75% seen once, with around 8% in the top ten. Germline V lookup: CDR1 SEHNR, CDR2 FQNEAQ (reference sequence). The CDR3 sequence is 14 residues long. Between the trimmed V and J ends, which lost 7 bases and 1 base, there was a span of 13 bases. This clone occurred a few times. Antigen unknown. This sample comprised peripheral blood, obtained from a patient treated with radiotherapy plus ipilimumab. This sequence was found in a human donor with non-small cell lung cancer whose response to radiotherapy plus ipilimumab could not be evaluated. The rearrangement uses TRBV7-9 and TRBJ1-1; no definite D call. CDR3 residues: CASIFVSGNTEAFF. CDR3 in DNA: TGTGCCAGCATCTTTGTCAGCGGGAACACTGAAGCTTTCTTT.